The 9 T cell receptor beta chains below come from one sample, sequenced in a study of shared clonotypes between healthy human individuals. Sequenced by immunoSEQ multiplex PCR; TCRdb stores in-frame clones only, minus some. The data hold about 480,000 clones, with roughly 78% observed a single time. Input material: PBMCs. The receptor set was obtained from a woman in her forties in good health. Some clones in this sample may be carry-over from other donors' samples.

V is TRBV7-7 and J is TRBJ2-1; D ambiguous. V was trimmed by 1 base and J by 0 bases, leaving 4 bases between them. CDR3 length equals 14 residues. The germline gives CDR1 SSHAT, CDR2 FNYEAQ (reference sequence). The CDR3 loop reads CASSLGSSYNEQFF. CDR3 in DNA: TGTGCCAGCAGCTTAGGGAGCTCCTACAATGAGCAGTTCTTC.

The genes are TRBV11-3 and TRBJ2-5; D remains unclear. This CDR3 has 12 residues. Germline CDR1 reads SGHNT; CDR2 reads YENEEA. With 4 bases removed from V and 4 bases from J, the gap between germline ends came to 7 bases. CDR3 residues: CASSSRGETQYF. The CDR3 DNA follows: TGTGCCAGCAGCTCGAGAGGAGAGACCCAGTACTTC.

This chain uses TRBV29-1 with TRBJ1-1, with D possibly being TRBD1 (6 bases). CDR3 length equals 13 residues. Per germline, CDR1 SQVTM and CDR2 ANQGSEA. With 7 bases removed from V and 1 base from J, the gap between germline ends came to 13 bases. The CDR3 region has the DNA TGCAGCGCCCTCCGGGGGCAGAACACTGAAGCTTTCTTT. As protein: CSALRGQNTEAFF.

The chain combines TRBV9 with TRBJ2-5; the D gene is possibly TRBD1 (5 bases). The assigned J gene may be wrong: the sequence end matches TRBJ2-7 better. The CDR3 extends over 16 amino acids. Germline V gene sequence: CDR1 SGDLS, CDR2 YYNGEE. CDR3 region: CASSVVGRVKYYEQYF. DNA for the CDR3: TGTGCCAGCAGCGTAGTCGGCAGGGTGAAATACTACGAGCAGTACTTC.

This clone was found once. This sequence joins TRBV4-1 and TRBJ1-2; perhaps TRBD1 as D (5 bases). CDR3 size: 17 residues. With 2 bases removed from V and 5 bases from J, the gap between germline ends came to 21 bases. Germline V CDR1 and CDR2: MGHRA, YSYEKL. The CDR3 is CASSQLTRERGTYGYTF. The CDR3 DNA is TGCGCCAGCAGCCAACTCACTCGCGAGAGGGGAACATATGGCTACACCTTC.

V and J are TRBV29-1 and TRBJ2-6; perhaps TRBD1 as D (6 bases). Germline lookup yields CDR1 SQVTM and CDR2 ANQGSEA. The CDR3 totals 16 residues. Trimming shortened V by 5 bases and J by 0 bases, and 14 bases separated the two germline ends. CDR3 nucleotide sequence: TGCAGCGTTCTAGGGGGACGGAGCTCTGGGGCCAACGTCCTGACTTTC. Amino acids: CSVLGGRSSGANVLTF.

The J gene is TRBJ1-1, the V gene TRBV6-1, with D perhaps matching TRBD1 (5 bases). From germline, CDR1 is MNHNS and CDR2 SASEGT. The CDR3 runs to 15 residues. The germline V and J ends were trimmed by 0 bases and 9 bases, with 17 bases remaining between them. CDR3 sequence reads: CASSEAYGHHDQAFF. The CDR3 DNA reads TGTGCCAGCAGTGAAGCCTATGGACATCATGACCAAGCTTTCTTT.

This chain links TRBV5-1 with TRBJ2-2; 8 nucleotides line up with TRBD1. Germline assignment: CDR1 SGHRS and CDR2 YFSETQ. The CDR3 extends over 16 amino acids. Unmatched junction bases numbered 6, after V lost 0 bases and J lost 5 bases. The CDR3 protein is CASSLAQGARTGELFF. CDR3 in DNA: TGCGCCAGCAGCTTGGCCCAGGGGGCGAGAACCGGGGAGCTGTTTTTT.

This chain connects TRBV4-3 to TRBJ2-3; tentatively, D is TRBD1 (5 bases). Trimming removed 0 bases at V and 5 bases at J, with 12 bases between. Germline CDR1 and CDR2: LGHNA and YSLEER. CDR3 length: 15 amino acids. The CDR3 is CASSQDLPTGDTQYF. The CDR3 DNA reads TGCGCCAGCAGCCAAGATTTGCCAACAGGAGATACGCAGTATTTT.